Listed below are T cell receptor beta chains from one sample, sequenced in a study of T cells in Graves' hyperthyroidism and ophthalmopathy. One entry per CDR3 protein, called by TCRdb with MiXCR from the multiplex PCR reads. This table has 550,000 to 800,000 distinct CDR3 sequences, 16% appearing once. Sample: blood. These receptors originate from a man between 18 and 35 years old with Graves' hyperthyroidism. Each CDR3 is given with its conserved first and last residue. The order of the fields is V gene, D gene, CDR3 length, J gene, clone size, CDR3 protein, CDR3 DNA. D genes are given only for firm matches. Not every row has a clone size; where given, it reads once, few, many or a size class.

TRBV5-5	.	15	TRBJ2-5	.	CASSPVGGRKSAQYF	TGTGCCAGCAGCCCCGTCGGGGGCAGAAAGTCAGCCCAGTACTTC
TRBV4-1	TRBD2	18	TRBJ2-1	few	CASSQATGTSGFYNEQFF	TGCGCCAGCAGCCAAGCAACCGGGACTAGCGGATTTTACAATGAGCAGTTCTTC
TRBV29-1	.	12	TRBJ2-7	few	CSVVQGSYEQYF	TGCAGCGTAGTACAGGGCTCCTACGAGCAGTACTTC
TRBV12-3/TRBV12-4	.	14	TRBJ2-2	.	CASSLVALAGELFF	TGTGCCAGCAGTTTGGTGGCTCTGGCCGGGGAGCTGTTTTTT
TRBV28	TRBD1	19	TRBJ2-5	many	CASTEGQGAFDVMNETQYF	TGTGCCAGCACCGAGGGACAGGGGGCGTTCGATGTAATGAACGAGACCCAGTACTTC
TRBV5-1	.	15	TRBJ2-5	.	CASSLSGSTQETQYF	TGCGCCAGCAGCTTGTCGGGGAGTACACAAGAGACCCAGTACTTC
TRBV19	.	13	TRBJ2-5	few	CASSIPGSGTQYF	TGTGCCAGTAGTATCCCCGGAAGTGGGACCCAGTACTTC
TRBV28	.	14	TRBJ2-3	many	CASSPQGGEDTQYF	TGTGCCAGCAGCCCACAGGGAGGAGAGGATACGCAGTATTTT
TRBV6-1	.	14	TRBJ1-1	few	CASSPGGGDTEAFF	TGTGCCAGCAGTCCCGGGGGGGGGGACACTGAAGCTTTCTTT
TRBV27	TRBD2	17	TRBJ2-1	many	CASSLTLAGGSYNEQFF	TGTGCCAGCAGTTTAACCTTAGCGGGAGGCTCCTACAATGAGCAGTTCTTC
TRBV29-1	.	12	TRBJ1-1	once	CSVVGQSVEAFF	TGCAGCGTTGTAGGCCAATCCGTTGAAGCTTTCTTT
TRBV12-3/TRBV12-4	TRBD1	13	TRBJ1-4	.	CASVDRGDEKLFF	TGTGCCAGTGTGGACAGGGGCGATGAAAAACTGTTTTTT
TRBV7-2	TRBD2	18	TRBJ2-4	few	CASSSQREAGVTKNIQYF	TGTGCCAGCAGCTCACAGCGGGAAGCGGGAGTAACCAAAAACATTCAGTACTTC
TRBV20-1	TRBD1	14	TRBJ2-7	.	CSASAWDRDYEQYF	TGCAGTGCTAGCGCCTGGGACAGGGACTACGAGCAGTACTTC
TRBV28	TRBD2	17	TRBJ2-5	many	CASSHTRLLAVQETQYF	TGTGCCAGCAGTCACACCCGGTTACTAGCGGTTCAAGAGACCCAGTACTTC
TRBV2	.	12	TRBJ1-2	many	CASSFHGYGYTF	TGTGCCAGCAGTTTCCACGGCTATGGCTACACCTTC
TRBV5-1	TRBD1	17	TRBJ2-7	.	CASSLLISGQGTYEQYF	TGCGCCAGCAGCTTACTCATATCGGGACAGGGGACCTACGAGCAGTACTTC
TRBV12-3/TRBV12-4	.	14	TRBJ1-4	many	CASSLAQGNEKLFF	TGTGCCAGCAGTTTAGCACAGGGCAATGAAAAACTGTTTTTT
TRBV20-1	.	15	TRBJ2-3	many	CSARVAATSTDTQYF	TGCAGTGCTAGGGTAGCCGCTACTAGCACAGATACGCAGTATTTT
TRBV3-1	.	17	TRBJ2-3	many	CASSQARGTGSTDTQYF	TGTGCCAGCAGCCAAGCCCGGGGGACGGGGAGCACAGATACGCAGTATTTT
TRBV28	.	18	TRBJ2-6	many	CASRGPSRGGSGANVLTF	TGTGCCAGCAGGGGACCTAGCCGGGGAGGCTCTGGGGCCAACGTCCTGACTTTC
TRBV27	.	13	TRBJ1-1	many	CASSGPTNTEAFF	TGTGCCAGCAGTGGCCCGACGAACACTGAAGCTTTCTTT
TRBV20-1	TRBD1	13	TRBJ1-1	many	CSARRTGITEAFF	TGCAGTGCTAGACGGACAGGGATCACTGAAGCTTTCTTT
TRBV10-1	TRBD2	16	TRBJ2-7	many	CASSEVTSGDPYEQYF	TGCGCCAGCAGTGAGGTAACTAGCGGGGATCCCTACGAGCAGTACTTC
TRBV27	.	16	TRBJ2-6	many	CASSTVGASGANVLTF	TGTGCCAGCAGCACGGTGGGGGCCTCTGGGGCCAACGTCCTGACTTTC
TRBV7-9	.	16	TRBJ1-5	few	CASSLGPGRTNQPQHF	TGTGCCAGCAGCTTAGGTCCGGGACGAACTAATCAGCCCCAGCATTTT
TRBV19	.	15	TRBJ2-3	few	CASSIDQGNADTQYF	TGTGCCAGTAGTATAGATCAAGGGAACGCAGATACGCAGTATTTT
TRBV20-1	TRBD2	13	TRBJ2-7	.	CSANSGKSYEQYF	TGCAGTGCTAATAGCGGGAAGTCCTACGAGCAGTACTTC
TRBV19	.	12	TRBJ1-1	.	CASSKDRFKAFF	TGTGCCAGTAGTAAAGACAGGTTCAAAGCTTTCTTT
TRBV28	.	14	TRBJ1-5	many	CASARGGRNQPQHF	TGTGCCAGCGCCCGAGGGGGTCGCAATCAGCCCCAGCATTTT
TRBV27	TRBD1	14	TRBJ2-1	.	CASSPGQGAREQFF	TGTGCCAGCAGTCCGGGACAGGGGGCGCGAGAGCAGTTCTTC
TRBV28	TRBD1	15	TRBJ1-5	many	CASSLTGGSNQPQHF	TGTGCCAGCAGCCTTACAGGGGGCAGCAATCAGCCCCAGCATTTT
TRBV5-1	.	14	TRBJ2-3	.	CASSLEDSTDTQYF	TGCGCCAGCAGCTTGGAAGACAGCACAGATACGCAGTATTTT
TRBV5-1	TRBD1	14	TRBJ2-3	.	CASSGDRGTDTQYF	TGCGCCAGCAGCGGAGACAGGGGGACAGATACGCAGTATTTT
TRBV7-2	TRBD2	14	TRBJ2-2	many	CASSISGRNGELFF	TGTGCCAGCAGTATTAGCGGGAGGAACGGGGAGCTGTTTTTT
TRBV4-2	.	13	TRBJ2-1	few	CASSQGTYNEQFF	TGTGCCAGCAGCCAAGGGACCTACAATGAGCAGTTCTTC
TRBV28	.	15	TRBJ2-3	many	CASRSAGPNTDTQYF	TGTGCCAGCAGAAGCGCAGGGCCAAACACAGATACGCAGTATTTT
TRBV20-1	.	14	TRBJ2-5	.	CSADPPGLQETQYF	TGCAGTGCCGACCCCCCGGGACTTCAAGAGACCCAGTACTTC
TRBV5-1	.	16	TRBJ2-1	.	CASSLAHGTLGDEQFF	TGCGCCAGCAGCTTGGCTCACGGGACACTGGGCGATGAGCAGTTCTTC
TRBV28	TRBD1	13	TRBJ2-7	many	CASRSGTGYEQYF	TGTGCCAGCAGGTCCGGGACAGGCTACGAGCAGTACTTC
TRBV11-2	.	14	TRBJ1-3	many	CASSLAGTGNTIYF	TGTGCCAGCAGCTTAGCAGGGACTGGAAACACCATATATTTT
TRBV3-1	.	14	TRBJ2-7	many	CASSPWQSSGEQYF	TGTGCCAGCAGCCCTTGGCAATCGTCGGGCGAGCAGTACTTC
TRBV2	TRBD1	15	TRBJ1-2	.	CASTRVYDRDRGYTF	TGTGCCAGCACCCGGGTTTATGACAGGGATCGAGGCTACACCTTC
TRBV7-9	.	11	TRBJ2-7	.	CASSQGFEQYF	TGTGCCAGCAGCCAGGGTTTCGAGCAGTACTTC
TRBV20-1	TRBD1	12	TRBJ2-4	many	CSATDRGDIQYF	TGCAGTGCTACGGACAGGGGAGACATTCAGTACTTC
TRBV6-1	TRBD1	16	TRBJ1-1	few	CASSRGAGATNTEAFF	TGTGCCAGCAGCAGGGGGGCGGGGGCGACGAACACTGAAGCTTTCTTT